A single sample is the source of the 21 T cell receptor beta chains below, sequenced in a study of T cells after yellow fever vaccination. TCRdb reprocessed the 5' RACE reads with MiXCR, giving one entry per CDR3 protein. This table has 600,000 to 750,000 distinct CDR3 sequences, approximately 13% appearing once. Here the sequenced sample was PBMCs, taken on the day of the yellow fever booster vaccination. These receptors were obtained from a man younger than 45 who received the YFV17D yellow fever vaccine.

This clonotype has at least ten counts. The V and J genes are TRBV7-2 and TRBJ1-4, with D possibly being TRBD1 (5 bases). Trimming cost V 5 bases and J 6 bases, with 22 bases left between them. The CDR3 runs 17 residues. CDR1 SGHTA and CDR2 FQGNSA come from the germline V gene. DNA of the CDR3: TGTGCCAGCAGCCTCAGGGACGTCGGGGCCCTAGATGAAAAACTGTTTTTT. Protein sequence: CASSLRDVGALDEKLFF.

The rearrangement uses TRBV20-1 and TRBJ1-1; possibly TRBD1 for D (5 bases). This CDR3 is built from 13 residues. CDR1 DFQATT and CDR2 SNEGSKA come from the germline V gene (reference sequence). Deletions cut 5 bases from V and 1 base from J, with 11 bases between. This CDR3 is CSASRTPNTEAFF. DNA of the CDR3: TGCAGTGCTTCGCGGACACCGAACACTGAAGCTTTCTTT.

The chain employs TRBV12-3 or TRBV12-4 and TRBJ1-5; D ambiguous. V lost 4 bases to trimming and J lost 5 bases, with 15 bases between them. CDR3 length equals 15 residues. The CDR3 nucleotides are TGTGCCAGCAGTTCCCCTGGCAGAGCAGATCAGCCCCAGCATTTT. It encodes CASSSPGRADQPQHF.

The table lists this clonotype with many counts. The gene calls are TRBV20-1 and TRBJ2-5; D is uncertain. The CDR3 has 12 residues. V gave up 6 bases and J gave up 0 bases, with 8 bases separating them. Germline CDR1 reads DFQATT; CDR2 reads SNEGSKA (reference sequence). DNA for the CDR3: TGCAGTGCCCCCTTGTACCAAGAGACCCAGTACTTC. Translated, it gives CSAPLYQETQYF.

V gene TRBV4-3 combines with J gene TRBJ1-5; TRBD1 agrees at 9 bases. The ends lost 2 bases at V and 5 bases at J; junction bases unmatched: 7. Per the germline V gene, CDR1 is LGHNA and CDR2 is YSLEER. There are 16 residues in the CDR3. The CDR3 region has the DNA TGCGCCAGCAGCCAACAGTCGGGACAGGGCCATCAGCCCCAGCATTTT. The encoded protein is CASSQQSGQGHQPQHF.

This clonotype was observed a handful of times. This sequence joins TRBV7-8 and TRBJ1-5; D is perhaps TRBD1 (6 bases). The V and J ends lost 0 bases and 4 bases respectively, with 16 bases between them. Germline V gene data show CDR1 as SGHVS and CDR2 as FQNEAQ. The CDR3 length is 17 residues. The CDR3 loop reads CASSLAAVRDKNQPQHF. As DNA, the CDR3 is TGTGCCAGCAGCTTAGCAGCAGTCCGGGACAAAAATCAGCCCCAGCATTTT.

The genes are TRBV20-1 and TRBJ2-3; no firm D call. V lost 7 bases, J lost 0 bases, and 5 bases lay in between. CDR1 and CDR2 (germline): DFQATT, SNEGSKA (reference sequence). The CDR3 runs 11 residues. CDR3 sequence: CSVKSTDTQYF. CDR3 nucleotide sequence: TGCAGTGTAAAGAGCACAGATACGCAGTATTTT.

This chain connects TRBV14 to TRBJ1-2, with D perhaps matching TRBD1 (5 bases). CDR1 and CDR2 from the germline V gene are SGHDN and FVKESK. The CDR3 loop spans 13 amino acids. Trimming removed 4 bases from V and 8 bases from J, with 14 bases in between. The CDR3 DNA follows: TGTGCCAGCAGCCCCCCAGCCCGGGGCGGCTACACCTTC. This codes for CASSPPARGGYTF. The full variable domain, rest sourced from reference TRBV14 and TRBJ1-2, is EAGVTQFPSHSVIEKGQTVTLRCDPISGHDNLYWYRRVMGKEIKFLLHFVKESKQDESGMPNNRFLAERTGGTYSTLKVQPAELEDSGVYFCASSPPARGGYTFGSGTRLTVV.

This clonotype was seen more than once but under ten times. The CDR3 coding sequence is TGCAGTGCTAGAGATCATCGGGAGGGCCTCCTGGCCCACGAGCAGTACTTC. The encoded protein is CSARDHREGLLAHEQYF. The rearrangement joins TRBV20-1 to TRBJ2-7; 8 nucleotides align to TRBD2. The CDR3 sequence is 17 residues long. J lost 5 bases, V lost 0 bases, and 15 bases had no gene match. Germline loops: CDR1 DFQATT, CDR2 SNEGSKA (reference sequence).

The rearrangement joins TRBV14 to TRBJ2-7, with D possibly called TRBD1 or TRBD2 (5 bases each). CDR3 length equals 13 residues. V lost 3 bases and J lost 6, with 12 bases in between. The germline gives CDR1 SGHDN, CDR2 FVKESK. CDR3 DNA sequence: TGTGCCAGCAGCCAGGGGGTCGGGCGCGAGCAGTACTTC. It yields the protein CASSQGVGREQYF. The complete variable domain, with remaining parts taken from reference TRBV14 and TRBJ2-7, reads EAGVTQFPSHSVIEKGQTVTLRCDPISGHDNLYWYRRVMGKEIKFLLHFVKESKQDESGMPNNRFLAERTGGTYSTLKVQPAELEDSGVYFCASSQGVGREQYFGPGTRLTVT.

The rearrangement joins TRBV14 to TRBJ2-2; D is perhaps TRBD1 or TRBD2 (5 bases each). This CDR3 has 17 amino acids. CDR1 and CDR2 (germline): SGHDN, FVKESK. Trimming removed 3 bases from V and 1 base from J, with 15 bases in between. In DNA, the CDR3 is TGTGCCAGCAGCCAGTATACCGGGACGGAGAACACCGGGGAGCTGTTTTTT. It encodes CASSQYTGTENTGELFF.

This clonotype was picked up a small number of times. The chain has TRBV11-2 and TRBJ2-1; D possibly corresponds to TRBD1 (6 bases). Germline assignment: CDR1 SGHAT and CDR2 FQNNGV. The V end lost 1 base, the J end lost 0 bases, and 19 bases lay between the germline ends. The CDR3 contains 19 residues. The DNA for the CDR3 is TGTGCCAGCAGCTTAGTACTGCCGACAGGCGGCAGCTCCTACAATGAGCAGTTCTTC. Translation gives CASSLVLPTGGSSYNEQFF.

The chain couples TRBV11-2 to TRBJ2-7; TRBD2 might be the D (5 bases). Germline assignment: CDR1 SGHAT and CDR2 FQNNGV. The CDR3 is 18 residues long. Trimming took 1 base from V and 2 from J, leaving 21 bases between them. This CDR3 is CASSLGVETTISPYEQYF. The CDR3 DNA follows: TGTGCCAGCAGCTTAGGTGTAGAGACTACCATATCCCCCTACGAGCAGTACTTC.

This clonotype has more than one count but fewer than ten. This chain's CDR3 is CASSIWASIDNEQFF. CDR3 DNA: TGTGCCAGTAGTATTTGGGCTAGCATCGACAATGAGCAGTTCTTC. This chain joins TRBV19 and TRBJ2-1; possible D gene TRBD2, 5 bases. Germline V CDR1 and CDR2: LNHDA, SQIVND (reference sequence). The germline V and J ends were trimmed by 3 bases and 5 bases, with 14 bases remaining between them. This CDR3 region has 15 residues.

The gene calls are TRBV14 and TRBJ1-4, with D hard to call. This CDR3 is 14 amino acids long. V gave up 2 bases and J gave up 0 bases, with 4 bases separating them. Germline V gene sequence: CDR1 SGHDN, CDR2 FVKESK. The chain's CDR3 is CASSQPATNEKLFF. DNA for the CDR3: TGTGCCAGCAGCCAACCTGCAACTAATGAAAAACTGTTTTTT. The variable domain in full, with the rest retrieved from reference TRBV14 and TRBJ1-4, is EAGVTQFPSHSVIEKGQTVTLRCDPISGHDNLYWYRRVMGKEIKFLLHFVKESKQDESGMPNNRFLAERTGGTYSTLKVQPAELEDSGVYFCASSQPATNEKLFFGSGTQLSVL.

The V gene is TRBV4-3, the J gene TRBJ1-2, with a possible D match to TRBD1 (6 bases). This CDR3 spans 14 amino acids. V was clipped by 4 bases and J by 2 bases, with 11 bases between them. Germline-derived CDR1 and CDR2 are LGHNA and YSLEER. CDR3 protein: CASSPQGRNYGYTF. The CDR3 nucleotides read TGCGCCAGCAGCCCACAGGGACGGAACTATGGCTACACCTTC.

This sequence joins TRBV11-1 and TRBJ2-2; TRBD2 matches at 12 bases. V gave up 3 bases and J gave up 2 bases; unmatched junction bases: 13. Germline-derived CDR1 and CDR2 are SGHAT and FQDESV (reference sequence). CDR3 length equals 20 residues. The CDR3 region has the DNA TGTGCCAGCAGCTTGGGAGTAATCGGACTAGCGGGAAGAAACACCGGGGAGCTGTTTTTT. It is translated as CASSLGVIGLAGRNTGELFF.

This clonotype was seen more than once but under ten times. V usage is TRBV6-6 and J usage is TRBJ2-7, with D possibly matching TRBD2 (5 bases). V lost 0 bases, J lost 6 bases, and 9 bases lay in between. The CDR3 is 13 residues long. Germline loops: CDR1 MNHNY, CDR2 SVGAGI (reference sequence). CDR3 nucleotide sequence: TGTGCCAGCAGTTACTCGAGGGCGGCCGAGCAGTACTTC. This encodes CASSYSRAAEQYF.

This clonotype has only a few counts. J is TRBJ2-3 and V is TRBV20-1, with 8 bases identical to TRBD1. The junction had 10 bases not matched to a gene; V was cut back by 6 bases and J by 5 bases. The length of the CDR3 is 14 residues. From germline, CDR1 is DFQATT and CDR2 SNEGSKA (reference sequence). CDR3 DNA: TGCAGTGCGGTAAAGCAGGGGGCGTTAGATACGCAGTATTTT. Protein product: CSAVKQGALDTQYF.

This chain joins TRBV11-2 and TRBJ2-1; D tentatively reads TRBD1 or TRBD2 (5 bases each). Trimming shortened V by 5 bases and J by 0 bases, and 14 bases separated the two germline ends. Germline values: CDR1 SGHAT, CDR2 FQNNGV. This CDR3 is 16 amino acids long. The CDR3 DNA follows: TGTGCCAGCAGCCCCCCGGGACCGAGCTCCTACAATGAGCAGTTCTTC. Its translation is CASSPPGPSSYNEQFF.

CDR3 loop: CAISFDLRPYEQYF. CDR3 nucleotide sequence: TGTGCCATCAGTTTCGACCTCAGGCCCTACGAGCAGTACTTC. The chain joins TRBV10-3 to TRBJ2-7, with D unresolved. The V gene's germline CDR1 is ENHRY and CDR2 SYGVKD. Trimming cost V 5 bases and J 2 bases, with 13 bases left between them. The length of the CDR3 is 14 residues.